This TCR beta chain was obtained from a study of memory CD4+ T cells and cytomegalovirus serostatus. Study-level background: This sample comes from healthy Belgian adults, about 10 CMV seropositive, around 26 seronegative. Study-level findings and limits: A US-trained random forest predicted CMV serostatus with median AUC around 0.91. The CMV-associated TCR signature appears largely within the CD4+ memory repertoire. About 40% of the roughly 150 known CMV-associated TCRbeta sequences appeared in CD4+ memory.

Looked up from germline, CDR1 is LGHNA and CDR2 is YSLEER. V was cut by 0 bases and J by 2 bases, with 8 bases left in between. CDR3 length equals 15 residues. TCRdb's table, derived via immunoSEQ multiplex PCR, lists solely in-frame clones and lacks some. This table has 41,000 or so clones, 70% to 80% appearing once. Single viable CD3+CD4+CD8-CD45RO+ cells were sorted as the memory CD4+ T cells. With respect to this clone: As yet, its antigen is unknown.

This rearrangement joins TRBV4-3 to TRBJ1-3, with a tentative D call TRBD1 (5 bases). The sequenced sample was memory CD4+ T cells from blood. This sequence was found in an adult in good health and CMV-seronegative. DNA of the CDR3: TGCGCCAGCAGCCAAGATATGGGGGCTGGAAACACCATATATTTT. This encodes CASSQDMGAGNTIYF.